This T cell receptor beta chain was identified during a study of blood T cell repertoires in COVID-19. Study as a whole: PBMCs, B-cell-depleted T cells, or T cells were the source of the cDNA or gDNA that made up the material.

The germline V gene has CDR1 SGHRS and CDR2 YFSETQ. The CDR3 sequence is 14 residues long. Trimming took 4 bases from V and 0 from J; bases not matched to a gene: 3. Assay: immunoSEQ multiplex PCR; the TCRdb copy retains only in-frame clones and omits some. The sample consists of over 200,000 clones, 88% of them appearing once. Material: peripheral blood. The chain combines TRBV5-1 with TRBJ1-1; 7 bases are a match to TRBD1. This receptor was obtained from an older woman with acute or convalescent COVID-19. The chain's CDR3 is CASSDGTVNTEAFF. The DNA of the CDR3 is TGCGCCAGCAGCGACGGGACAGTGAACACTGAAGCTTTCTTT.